This T cell receptor (beta chain) stems from a study of cytomegalovirus exposure and HLA in healthy donors. V lost 4 bases, J lost 1 base, and 15 bases lay in between. The CDR3 runs 15 residues. The germline gives CDR1 SGHRS, CDR2 YFSETQ. Whole-study results and caveats: With later analysis, a missense DCLRE1C variant became linked to TCR beta V- and J-gene trimming. Some segments of the V type, notably TRBV6-2 and TRBV6-3, were excluded as indistinguishable.

Details on this clone: What it binds is not known.

13 Jbeta primers and 60 Vbeta primers were used for the PCR. In the authors' methods: A follow-up analysis tallied 73 million or so unique TCR beta chains, approximately 10 million shared. Profiled with immunoSEQ multiplex PCR; TCRdb holds only in-frame clones, not every one. V and J calls plus clone size are reproduced from that table; the DNA served to infer D and trimming. The sample holds approximately 120,000 clones, 60% to 85% seen once. This TCR derives from a man aged 25-45 years in good health and CMV-seronegative. This chain links TRBV5-1 with TRBJ2-7; maybe TRBD1 (6 bases). Sample: PBMCs. The CDR3 loop reads CASSASGARSYEQYF. The CDR3, as DNA: TGCGCCAGCAGCGCCTCAGGGGCGCGTTCCTACGAGCAGTACTTC.